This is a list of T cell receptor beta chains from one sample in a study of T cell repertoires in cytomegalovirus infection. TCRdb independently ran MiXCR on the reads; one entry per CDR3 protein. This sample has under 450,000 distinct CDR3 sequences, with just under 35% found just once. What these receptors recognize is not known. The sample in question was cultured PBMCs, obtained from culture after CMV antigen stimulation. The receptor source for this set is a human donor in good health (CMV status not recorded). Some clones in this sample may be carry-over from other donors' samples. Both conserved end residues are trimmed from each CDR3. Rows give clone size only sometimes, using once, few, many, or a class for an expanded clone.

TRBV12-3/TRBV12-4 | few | ASRGSGNTIY
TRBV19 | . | ASSEARLAQAQGGDEQF
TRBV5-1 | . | ASSFGRGSYNEQF
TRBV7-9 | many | ASSSGTATDTQY
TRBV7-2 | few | ASSPKTRANTGELF
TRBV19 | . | ASSTFATDEQY
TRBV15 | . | ATSRDRGFLTDTQY
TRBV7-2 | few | ASSSRSGDEKLF
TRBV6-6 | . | ASRSKSGRDTEAF
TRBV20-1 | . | SAKLAGGVYEQY
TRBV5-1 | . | ASRLAGPSSTDTQY
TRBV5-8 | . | ASSPNTGLGGQPQH
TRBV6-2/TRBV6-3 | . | ASKGTGWFGANVLT
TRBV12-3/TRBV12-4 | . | ASATYGEAF
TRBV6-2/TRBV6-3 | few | ASSYSSVRPSDGYT
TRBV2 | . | ASRIDRVGSNEQF
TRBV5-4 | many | ASSLDGQGKNEQF
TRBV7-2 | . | ASSDGGGGNSPLH
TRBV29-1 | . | SVVDNEQF
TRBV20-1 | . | SAEGTSGYTQY
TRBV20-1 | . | SAPLGGSNQPQH
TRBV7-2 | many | ASSRILAEAF
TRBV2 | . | ASSSGQGLVQPQH
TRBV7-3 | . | ASSLSGGARSGELF
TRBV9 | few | ASSGGGGQLPFNTEAF
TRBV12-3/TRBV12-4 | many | ASSPAGGRRGSYNEQF
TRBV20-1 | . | SARPGENTEAF
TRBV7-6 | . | ASTLMGDTEAF
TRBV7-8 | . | ASSLITGNTIY
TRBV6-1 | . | ASRGTGENTEAF
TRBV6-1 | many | ASSRTGTGGFRGGYT
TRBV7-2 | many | ASSLLTLAGGPSMQY
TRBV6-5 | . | ASSHIKGYGYT
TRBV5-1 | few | ASSSGNFAEAF
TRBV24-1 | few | ATSVIGFEAF
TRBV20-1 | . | SANRLGAKNIQY